What follows is one TCR beta chain and its context. Ages ranged from about 18 to 100 years, with residence in about two dozen US areas. Donors of Cohort 3 who recovered were those that had two negative PCRs, clearance, or symptom resolution. Assay used: immunoSEQ multiplex PCR; TCRdb lists only in-frame clones, some missing. The sample comprises about 400,000 clones, 89% of which are singletons, and about 1.7% rests with the top ten. This CDR3 region has 12 residues. Germline loops: CDR1 SGHRS, CDR2 YFSETQ. V gave up 4 bases and J gave up 9 bases, with 14 bases separating them. This specimen comes from a study of blood T cell repertoires in COVID-19. Study context: Spain, Italy and the United States supplied samples that represented acute and convalescent COVID-19.

The sequence was obtained from a woman in her twenties or thirties who had recovered from COVID-19. This chain connects TRBV5-1 to TRBJ2-7; possibly TRBD1 for D (5 bases). Sequenced material: PBMCs or T cells enriched from blood (not recorded which). CDR3 sequence reads: CASSPDSLRQYF. CDR3 coding DNA: TGCGCCAGCAGCCCCGACAGCCTCAGGCAGTACTTC. Based on the CDR3 plus reference TRBV5-1 and TRBJ2-7, the full variable domain is KAGVTQTPRYLIKTRGQQVTLSCSPISGHRSVSWYQQTPGQGLQFLFEYFSETQRNKGNFPGRFSGRQFSNSRSEMNVSTLELGDSALYLCASSPDSLRQYFGPGTRLTVT.